There are a few counts of the clone carrying this T cell receptor (beta chain). This specimen comes from a study of T-cell reconstitution after alpha-beta-depleted transplantation in children. During its preparation, the TCRbeta library received unique molecular identifiers. TCRdb itself ran the PCR reads through MiXCR, one entry per CDR3 protein. This table has just over 350,000 distinct CDR3 sequences, approximately 12% appearing once. This CDR3 is 14 amino acids long. Trimming cost V 4 bases and J 5 bases; bases outside gene matches: 2. Germline V CDR1 and CDR2: MNHNS, SASEGT. V gene TRBV6-1 combines with J gene TRBJ2-5, with 12 bases lining up with TRBD2. The TCR was taken from a human donor who donated a stem cell graft to a child with Fanconi anemia. This specimen was PBMCs, taken from the stem cell graft. CDR3 sequence (DNA): TGTGCCAGCAGTGGACTAGCGGGGGATGAGACCCAGTACTTC. It yields the protein CASSGLAGDETQYF.